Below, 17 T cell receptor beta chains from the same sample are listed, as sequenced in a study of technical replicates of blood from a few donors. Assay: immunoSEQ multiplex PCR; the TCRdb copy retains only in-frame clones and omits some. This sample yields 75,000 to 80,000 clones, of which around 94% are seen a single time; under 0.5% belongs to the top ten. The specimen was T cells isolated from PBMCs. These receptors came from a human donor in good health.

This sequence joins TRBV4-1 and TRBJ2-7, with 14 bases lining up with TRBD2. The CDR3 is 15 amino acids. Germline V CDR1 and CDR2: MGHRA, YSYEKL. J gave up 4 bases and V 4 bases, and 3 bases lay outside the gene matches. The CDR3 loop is CASSRLAGGPYEQYF. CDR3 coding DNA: TGCGCCAGCAGCCGACTAGCGGGAGGGCCTTACGAGCAGTACTTC.

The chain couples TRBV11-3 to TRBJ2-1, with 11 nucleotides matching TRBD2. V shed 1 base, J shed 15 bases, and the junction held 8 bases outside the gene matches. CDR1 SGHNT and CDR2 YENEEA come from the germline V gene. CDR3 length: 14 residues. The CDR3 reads CASSLVGTSGPWFF. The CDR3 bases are TGTGCCAGCAGCTTAGTCGGGACTAGCGGCCCATGGTTCTTC.

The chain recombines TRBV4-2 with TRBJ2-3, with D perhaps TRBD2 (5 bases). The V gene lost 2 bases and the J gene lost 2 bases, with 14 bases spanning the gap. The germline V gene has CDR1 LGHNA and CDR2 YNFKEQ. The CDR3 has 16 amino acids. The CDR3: CASSQSFAGPTDTQYF. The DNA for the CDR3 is TGTGCCAGCAGCCAATCTTTCGCGGGCCCCACAGATACGCAGTATTTT.

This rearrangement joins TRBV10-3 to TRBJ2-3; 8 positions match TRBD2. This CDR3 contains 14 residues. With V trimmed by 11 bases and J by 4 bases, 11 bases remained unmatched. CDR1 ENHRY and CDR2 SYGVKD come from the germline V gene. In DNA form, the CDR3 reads TGTGCCGCCGGTCCCGGGACTAGTGCAGATACGCAGTATTTT. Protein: CAAGPGTSADTQYF.

DNA for the CDR3: TGTGCCAGCAGCCAAACAGGTCCCCGAATGAACACTGAAGCTTTCTTT. It translates to CASSQTGPRMNTEAFF. The chain carries TRBV7-2 and TRBJ1-1; D possibly corresponds to TRBD1 (5 bases). V gave up 5 bases and J gave up 0 bases, with 16 bases separating them. The CDR3 is 16 amino acids. From germline, CDR1 is SGHTA and CDR2 FQGNSA. Combining the CDR3 with reference TRBV7-2 and TRBJ1-1 gives the whole variable domain GAGVSQSPSNKVTEKGKDVELRCDPISGHTALYWYRQSLGQGLEFLIYFQGNSAPDKSGLPSDRFSAERTGGSVSTLTIQRTQQEDSAVYLCASSQTGPRMNTEAFFGQGTRLTVV.

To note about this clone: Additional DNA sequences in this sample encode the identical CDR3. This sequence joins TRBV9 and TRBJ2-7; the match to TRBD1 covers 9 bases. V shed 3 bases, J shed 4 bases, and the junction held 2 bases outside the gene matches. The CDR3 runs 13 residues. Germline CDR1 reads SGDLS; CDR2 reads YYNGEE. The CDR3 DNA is TGTGCCAGCAGCGAGGGACAGGGATACGAGCAGTACTTC. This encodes CASSEGQGYEQYF.

DNA for the CDR3: TGTGCCAGCAGCTCCACAGGGGGGGGGACTGAAGCTTTCTTT. It translates to CASSSTGGGTEAFF. The V gene is TRBV11-3, the J gene TRBJ1-1; 8 positions agree with TRBD1. The CDR3 has 14 amino acids. The germline V gene encodes CDR1 SGHNT and CDR2 YENEEA. Trimming took 4 bases from V and 5 from J; bases not matched to a gene: 6.

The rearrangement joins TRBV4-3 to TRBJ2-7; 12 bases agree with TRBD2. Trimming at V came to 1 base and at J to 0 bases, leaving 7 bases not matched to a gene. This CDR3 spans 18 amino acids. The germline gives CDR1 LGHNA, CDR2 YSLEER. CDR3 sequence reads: CASSQGRLAGVYSYEQYF. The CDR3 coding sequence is TGCGCCAGCAGCCAAGGTCGACTAGCGGGAGTATACTCCTACGAGCAGTACTTC.

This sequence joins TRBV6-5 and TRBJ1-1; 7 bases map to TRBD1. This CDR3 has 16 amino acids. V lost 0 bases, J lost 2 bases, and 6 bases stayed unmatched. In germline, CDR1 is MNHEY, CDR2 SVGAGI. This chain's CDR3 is CASSYSSGTANTEAFF. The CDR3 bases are TGTGCCAGCAGTTACTCGTCCGGGACAGCAAACACTGAAGCTTTCTTT.

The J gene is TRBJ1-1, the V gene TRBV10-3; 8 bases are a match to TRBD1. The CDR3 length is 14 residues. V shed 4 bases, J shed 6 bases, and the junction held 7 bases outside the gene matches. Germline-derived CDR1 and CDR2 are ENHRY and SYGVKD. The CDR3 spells CAISAGQGIAEAFF. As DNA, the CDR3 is TGTGCCATCAGTGCCGGACAGGGAATAGCTGAAGCTTTCTTT.

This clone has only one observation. The CDR3 sequence: CASSLDNTGYHGYTF. For the CDR3, the DNA is TGTGCCAGCAGCTTAGATAACACAGGGTATCATGGCTACACCTTC. V is TRBV7-9 and J is TRBJ1-2, with a tentative D call TRBD1 (6 bases). CDR1 SEHNR and CDR2 FQNEAQ come from the germline V gene (reference sequence). This CDR3 is built from 15 residues. Deletions cut 1 base from V and 6 bases from J, with 15 bases between.

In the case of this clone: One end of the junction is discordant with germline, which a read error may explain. The CDR3 spells CSVDPFGGLQGTQYF. The CDR3 coding sequence is TGCAGCGTTGACCCTTTTGGCGGGCTCCAAGGGACCCAGTACTTC. The chain uses TRBV29-1 and TRBJ2-5; the D gene is possibly TRBD2 (5 bases). The CDR3 has 15 residues. Germline CDR1 and CDR2: SQVTM and ANQGSEA.

CDR3 residues: CASSEGRAKNIQYF. For the CDR3, the DNA is TGTGCCAGCAGTGAAGGCAGAGCCAAAAACATTCAGTACTTC. The J gene is TRBJ2-4, the V gene TRBV2; no firm D call. This CDR3 spans 14 amino acids. Germline V lookup: CDR1 SNHLY, CDR2 FYNNEI. V was trimmed by 1 base and J by 0 bases, leaving 4 bases between them. The whole variable domain, remainder taken from reference TRBV2 and TRBJ2-4, is EPEVTQTPSHQVTQMGQEVILRCVPISNHLYFYWYRQILGQKVEFLVSFYNNEISEKSEIFDDQFSVERPDGSNFTLKIRSTKLEDSAMYFCASSEGRAKNIQYFGAGTRLSVL.

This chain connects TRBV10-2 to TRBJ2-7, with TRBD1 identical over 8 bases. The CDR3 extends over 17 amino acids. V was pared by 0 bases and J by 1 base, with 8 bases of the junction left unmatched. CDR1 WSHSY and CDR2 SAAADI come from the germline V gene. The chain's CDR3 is CASSESSPRTGSYEQYF. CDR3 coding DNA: TGCGCCAGCAGTGAGTCTTCTCCCCGGACAGGGTCCTACGAGCAGTACTTC.

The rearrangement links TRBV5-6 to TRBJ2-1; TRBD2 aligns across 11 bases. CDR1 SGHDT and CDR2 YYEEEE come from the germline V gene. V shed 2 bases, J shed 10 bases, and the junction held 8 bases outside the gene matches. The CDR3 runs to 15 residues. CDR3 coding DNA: TGTGCCAGCAGCTTAGGTGCTAGCGGGAGGTGGGAGCAGTTCTTC. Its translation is CASSLGASGRWEQFF.

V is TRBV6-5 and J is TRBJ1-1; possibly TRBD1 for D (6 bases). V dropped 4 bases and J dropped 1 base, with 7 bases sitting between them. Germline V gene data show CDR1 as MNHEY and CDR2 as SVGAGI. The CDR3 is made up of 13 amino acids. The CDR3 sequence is CASSLGQNTEAFF. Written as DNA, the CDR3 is TGTGCCAGCAGTTTGGGACAGAACACTGAAGCTTTCTTT.

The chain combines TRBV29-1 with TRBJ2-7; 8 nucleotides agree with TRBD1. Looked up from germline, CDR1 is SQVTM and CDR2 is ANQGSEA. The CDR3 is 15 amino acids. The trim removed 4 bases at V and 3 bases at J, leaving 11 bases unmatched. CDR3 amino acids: CSVVKGTGKVYEQYF. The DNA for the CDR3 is TGCAGCGTTGTCAAGGGGACAGGAAAAGTCTACGAGCAGTACTTC.